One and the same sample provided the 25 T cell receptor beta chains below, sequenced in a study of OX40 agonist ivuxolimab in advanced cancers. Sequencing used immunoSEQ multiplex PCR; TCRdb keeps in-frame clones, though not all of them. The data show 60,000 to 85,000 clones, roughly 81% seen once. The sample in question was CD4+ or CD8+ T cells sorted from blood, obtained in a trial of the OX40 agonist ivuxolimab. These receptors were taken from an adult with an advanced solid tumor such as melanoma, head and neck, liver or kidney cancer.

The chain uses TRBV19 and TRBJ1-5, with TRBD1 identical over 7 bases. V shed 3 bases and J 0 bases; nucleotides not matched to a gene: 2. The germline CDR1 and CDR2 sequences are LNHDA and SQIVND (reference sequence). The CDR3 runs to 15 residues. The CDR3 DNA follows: TGTGCCAGTAGTATCCAGGGGGATAGCAATCAGCCCCAGCATTTT. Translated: CASSIQGDSNQPQHF.

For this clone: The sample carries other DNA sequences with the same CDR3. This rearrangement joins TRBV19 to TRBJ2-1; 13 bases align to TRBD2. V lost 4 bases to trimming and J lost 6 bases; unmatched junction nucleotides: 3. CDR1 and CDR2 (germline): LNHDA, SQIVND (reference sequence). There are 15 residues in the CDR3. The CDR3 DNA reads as TGTGCCAGTAGTACCGGGACTAGCGGGGTCAATGAGCAGTTCTTC. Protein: CASSTGTSGVNEQFF.

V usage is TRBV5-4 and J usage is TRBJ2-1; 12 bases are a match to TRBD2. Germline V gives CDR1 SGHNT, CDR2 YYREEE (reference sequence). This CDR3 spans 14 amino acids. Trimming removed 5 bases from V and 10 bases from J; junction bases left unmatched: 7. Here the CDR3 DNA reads TGTGCCAGCAGAGCCCTGGGGACTAGCGGGGAGCAGTTCTTC. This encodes CASRALGTSGEQFF.

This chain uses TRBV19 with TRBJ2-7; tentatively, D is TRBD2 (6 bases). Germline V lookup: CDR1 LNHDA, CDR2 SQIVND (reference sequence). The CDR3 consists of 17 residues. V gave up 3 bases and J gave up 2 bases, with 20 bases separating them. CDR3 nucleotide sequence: TGTGCCAGTAGTATGGTTCGGGGGTCGGTAGACCCCTACGAGCAGTACTTC. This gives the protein CASSMVRGSVDPYEQYF.

The CDR3 region has the DNA TGTGCCAGCAACGTGAGGGGGGGCCCACAGGGGCAGTTCTTC. Residues: CASNVRGGPQGQFF. The chain carries TRBV2 and TRBJ2-1, with TRBD2 as a possible D gene (7 bases). CDR3 length: 14 amino acids. The ends were cut back, 7 bases at V and 12 bases at J, with 22 bases in the middle. Germline CDR1 SNHLY, CDR2 FYNNEI.

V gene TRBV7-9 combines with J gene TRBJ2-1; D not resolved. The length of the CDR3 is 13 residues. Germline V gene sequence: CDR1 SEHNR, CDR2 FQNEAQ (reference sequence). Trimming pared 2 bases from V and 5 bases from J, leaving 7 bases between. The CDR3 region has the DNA TGTGCCAGCAGCTTAAGGTTCGACAATGAGCAGTTCTTC. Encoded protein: CASSLRFDNEQFF.

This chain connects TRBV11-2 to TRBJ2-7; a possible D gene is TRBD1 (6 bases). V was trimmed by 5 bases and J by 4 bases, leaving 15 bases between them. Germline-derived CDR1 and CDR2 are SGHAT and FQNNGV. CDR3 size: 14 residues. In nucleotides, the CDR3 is TGTGCCAGCAGCCGGGAAAGGGGGTCTTACGAGCAGTACTTC. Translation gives CASSRERGSYEQYF.

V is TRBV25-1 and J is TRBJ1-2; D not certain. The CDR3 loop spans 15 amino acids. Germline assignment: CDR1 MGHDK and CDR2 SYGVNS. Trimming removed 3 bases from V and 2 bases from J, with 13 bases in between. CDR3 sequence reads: CASSDSRRINYGYTF. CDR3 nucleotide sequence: TGTGCCAGCAGTGATTCTCGACGGATCAACTATGGCTACACCTTC.

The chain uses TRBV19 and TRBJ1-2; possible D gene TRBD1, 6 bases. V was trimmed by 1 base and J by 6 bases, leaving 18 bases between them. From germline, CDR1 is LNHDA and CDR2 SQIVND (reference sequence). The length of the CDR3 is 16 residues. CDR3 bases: TGTGCCAGTAGTATAGCGGCAGGGGTGATATCGGATGGCTACACCTTC. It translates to CASSIAAGVISDGYTF.

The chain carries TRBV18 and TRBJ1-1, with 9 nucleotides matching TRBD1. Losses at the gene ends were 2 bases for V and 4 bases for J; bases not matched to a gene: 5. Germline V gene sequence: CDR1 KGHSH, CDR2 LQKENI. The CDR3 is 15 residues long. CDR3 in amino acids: CASSPVQGAGTEAFF. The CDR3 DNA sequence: TGTGCCAGCTCACCAGTACAGGGGGCGGGCACTGAAGCTTTCTTT.

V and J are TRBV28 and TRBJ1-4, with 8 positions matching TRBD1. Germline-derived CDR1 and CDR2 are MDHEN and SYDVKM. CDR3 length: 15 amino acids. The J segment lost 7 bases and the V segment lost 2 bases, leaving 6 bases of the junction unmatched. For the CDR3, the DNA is TGTGCCAGCAGTTTACTTGCGACAGGGGTTGAAAAACTGTTTTTT. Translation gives CASSLLATGVEKLFF.

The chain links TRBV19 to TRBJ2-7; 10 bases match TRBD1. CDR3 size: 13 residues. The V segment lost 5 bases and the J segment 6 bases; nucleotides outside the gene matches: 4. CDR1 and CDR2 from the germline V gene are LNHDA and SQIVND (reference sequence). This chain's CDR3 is CASSSGTGVEQYF. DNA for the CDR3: TGTGCCAGTAGTTCTGGGACAGGGGTCGAGCAGTACTTC.

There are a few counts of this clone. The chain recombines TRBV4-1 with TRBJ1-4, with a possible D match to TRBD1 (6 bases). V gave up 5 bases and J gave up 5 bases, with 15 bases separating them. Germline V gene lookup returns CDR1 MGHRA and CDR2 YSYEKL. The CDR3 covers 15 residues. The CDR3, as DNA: TGCGCCAGCAGCAAACCGGGACAAACGAATGAAAAACTGTTTTTT. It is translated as CASSKPGQTNEKLFF.

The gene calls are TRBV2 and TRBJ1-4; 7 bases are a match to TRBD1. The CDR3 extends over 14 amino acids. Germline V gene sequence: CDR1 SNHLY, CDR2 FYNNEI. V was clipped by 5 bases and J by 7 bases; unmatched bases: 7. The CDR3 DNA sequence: TGTGCCAGCAGTAGTACAGGGGTGGGTGAAAAACTGTTTTTT. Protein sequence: CASSSTGVGEKLFF.

The CDR3 protein is CASSLEGNTEAFF. In DNA, the CDR3 is TGCGCCAGCAGCTTGGAGGGGAACACTGAAGCTTTCTTT. The chain combines TRBV5-1 with TRBJ1-1; D unclear. The CDR3 has 13 amino acids. V lost 0 bases and J lost 1, with 4 bases in between. Germline CDR1 is SGHRS and CDR2 is YFSETQ.

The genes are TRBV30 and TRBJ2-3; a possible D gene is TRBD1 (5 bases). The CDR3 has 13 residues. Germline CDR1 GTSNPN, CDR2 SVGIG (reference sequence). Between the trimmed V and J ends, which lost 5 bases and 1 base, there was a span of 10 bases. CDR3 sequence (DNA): TGTGCCTGGGCGCAACAGGGCACAGATACGCAGTATTTT. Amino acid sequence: CAWAQQGTDTQYF.

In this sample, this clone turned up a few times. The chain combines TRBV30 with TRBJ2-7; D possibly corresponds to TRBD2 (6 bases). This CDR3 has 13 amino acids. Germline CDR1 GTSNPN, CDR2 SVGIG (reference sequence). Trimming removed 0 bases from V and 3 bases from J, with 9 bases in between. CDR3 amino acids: CAWSVPGGYEQYF. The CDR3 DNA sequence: TGTGCCTGGAGTGTACCCGGGGGCTACGAGCAGTACTTC. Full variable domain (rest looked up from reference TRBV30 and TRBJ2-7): SQTIHQWPATLVQPVGSPLSLECTVEGTSNPNLYWYRQAAGRGLQLLFYSVGIGQISSEVPQNLSASRPQDRQFILSSKKLLLSDSGFYLCAWSVPGGYEQYFGPGTRLTVT.

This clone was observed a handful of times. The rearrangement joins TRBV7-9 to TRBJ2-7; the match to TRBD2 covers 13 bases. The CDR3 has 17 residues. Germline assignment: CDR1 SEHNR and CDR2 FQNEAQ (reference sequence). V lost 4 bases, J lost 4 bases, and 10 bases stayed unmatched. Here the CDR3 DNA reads TGTGCCAGCAGCTCCATACAACTAGCGGGGGGGCATTACGAGCAGTACTTC. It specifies CASSSIQLAGGHYEQYF.

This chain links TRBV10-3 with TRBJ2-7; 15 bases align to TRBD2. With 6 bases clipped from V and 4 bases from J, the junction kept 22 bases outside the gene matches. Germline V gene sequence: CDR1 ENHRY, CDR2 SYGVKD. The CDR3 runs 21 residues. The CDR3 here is CAISPGLAGGPSSPYPYEQYF. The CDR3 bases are TGTGCCATCAGCCCTGGACTAGCGGGAGGGCCCTCGTCTCCGTATCCGTACGAGCAGTACTTC.

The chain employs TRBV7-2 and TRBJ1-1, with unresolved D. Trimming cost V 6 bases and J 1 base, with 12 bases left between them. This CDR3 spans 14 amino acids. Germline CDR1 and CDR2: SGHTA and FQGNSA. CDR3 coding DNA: TGTGCCAGCAGTTTTGGACCAGAGAACACTGAAGCTTTCTTT. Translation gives CASSFGPENTEAFF.

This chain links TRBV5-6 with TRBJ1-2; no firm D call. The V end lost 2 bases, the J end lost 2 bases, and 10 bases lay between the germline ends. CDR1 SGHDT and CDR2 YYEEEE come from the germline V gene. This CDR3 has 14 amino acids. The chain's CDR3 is CASSLLISNYGYTF. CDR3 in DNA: TGTGCCAGCAGCTTACTGATTTCCAACTATGGCTACACCTTC.

The CDR3 spells CASRDYNSPLHF. The CDR3 coding sequence is TGTGCCAGCAGGGACTATAATTCACCCCTCCACTTT. This rearrangement joins TRBV27 to TRBJ1-6; no definite D call. V lost 6 bases and J lost 3, with 3 bases in between. There are 12 residues in the CDR3. Germline assignment: CDR1 MNHEY and CDR2 SMNVEV (reference sequence).

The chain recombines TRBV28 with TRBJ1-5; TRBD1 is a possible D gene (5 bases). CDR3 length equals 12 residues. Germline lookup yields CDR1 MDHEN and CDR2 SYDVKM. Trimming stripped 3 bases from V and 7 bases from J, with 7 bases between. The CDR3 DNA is TGTGCCAGCAGTTTGGGGGGACAGCCCCAGCATTTT. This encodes CASSLGGQPQHF.

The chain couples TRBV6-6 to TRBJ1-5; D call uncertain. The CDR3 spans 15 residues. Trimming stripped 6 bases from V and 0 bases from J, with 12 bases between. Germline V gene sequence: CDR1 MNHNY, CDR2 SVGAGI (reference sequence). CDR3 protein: CASSLGSDSNQPQHF. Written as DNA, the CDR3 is TGTGCCAGCAGCCTCGGGTCGGATAGCAATCAGCCCCAGCATTTT.

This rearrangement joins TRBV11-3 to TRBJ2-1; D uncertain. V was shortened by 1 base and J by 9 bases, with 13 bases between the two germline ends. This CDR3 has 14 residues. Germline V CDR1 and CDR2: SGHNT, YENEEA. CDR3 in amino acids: CASSLVGSPGEQFF. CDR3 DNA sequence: TGTGCCAGCAGCTTAGTCGGTTCCCCGGGTGAGCAGTTCTTC. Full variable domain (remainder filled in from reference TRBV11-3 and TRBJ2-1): EAGVVQSPRYKIIEKKQPVAFWCNPISGHNTLYWYLQNLGQGPELLIRYENEEAVDDSQLPKDRFSAERLKGVDSTLKIQPAELGDSAVYLCASSLVGSPGEQFFGPGTRLTVL.